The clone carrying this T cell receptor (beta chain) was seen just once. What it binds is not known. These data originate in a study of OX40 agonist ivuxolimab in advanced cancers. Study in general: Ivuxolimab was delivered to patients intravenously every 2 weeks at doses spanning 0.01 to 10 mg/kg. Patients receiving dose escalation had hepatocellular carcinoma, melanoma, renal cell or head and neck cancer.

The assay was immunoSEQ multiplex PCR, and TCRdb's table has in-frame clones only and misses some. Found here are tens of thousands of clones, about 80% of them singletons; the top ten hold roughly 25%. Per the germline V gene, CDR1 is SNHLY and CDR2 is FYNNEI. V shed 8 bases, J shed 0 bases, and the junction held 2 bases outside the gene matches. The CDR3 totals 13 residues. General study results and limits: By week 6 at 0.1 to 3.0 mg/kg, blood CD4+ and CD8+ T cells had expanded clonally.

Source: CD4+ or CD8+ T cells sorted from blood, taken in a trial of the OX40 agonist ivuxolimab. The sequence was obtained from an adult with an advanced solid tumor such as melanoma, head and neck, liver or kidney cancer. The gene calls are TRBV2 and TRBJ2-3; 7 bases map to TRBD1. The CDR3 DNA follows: TGTGCCAGCGACAGGGTTAGCACAGATACGCAGTATTTT. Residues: CASDRVSTDTQYF. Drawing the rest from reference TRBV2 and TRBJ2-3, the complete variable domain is EPEVTQTPSHQVTQMGQEVILRCVPISNHLYFYWYRQILGQKVEFLVSFYNNEISEKSEIFDDQFSVERPDGSNFTLKIRSTKLEDSAMYFCASDRVSTDTQYFGPGTRLTVL.